This T cell receptor beta chain was obtained from a study of response to subunit inactivated influenza vaccine. Germline V lookup: CDR1 DFQATT, CDR2 SNEGSKA (reference sequence). CDR3 length: 13 residues. The V gene lost 2 bases and the J gene lost 2 bases, with 10 bases spanning the gap. TCRdb used MiXCR to reprocess the RT-PCR reads, holding one entry per CDR3 protein. The data hold just under 550,000 distinct CDR3 sequences, with under 30% observed a single time. This sample also belongs to another study, concerning T cells expressing NK-cell markers. According to that study: Template switching by 5'RACE with UMIs generated the TCR beta cDNA.

The V gene is TRBV20-1, the J gene TRBJ2-7, with D possibly matching TRBD2 (6 bases). The receptor's source is a man aged 50 to 60 who received an inactivated influenza vaccine. The sequenced sample was CD4+ T cells sorted from PBMCs, obtained 11 to 12 days after vaccination. CDR3 in DNA: TGCAGTGCTAGAAGCGGGCCAGCCTACGAGCAGTACTTC. It specifies CSARSGPAYEQYF.